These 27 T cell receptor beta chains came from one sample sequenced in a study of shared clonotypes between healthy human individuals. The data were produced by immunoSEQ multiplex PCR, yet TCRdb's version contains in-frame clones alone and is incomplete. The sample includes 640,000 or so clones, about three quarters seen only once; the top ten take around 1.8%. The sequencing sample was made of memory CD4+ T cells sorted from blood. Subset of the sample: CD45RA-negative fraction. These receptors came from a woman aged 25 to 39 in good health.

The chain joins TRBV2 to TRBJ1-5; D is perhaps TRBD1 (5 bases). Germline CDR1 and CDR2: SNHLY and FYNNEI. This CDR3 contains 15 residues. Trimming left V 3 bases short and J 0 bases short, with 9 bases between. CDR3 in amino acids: CASSDTGVSNQPQHF. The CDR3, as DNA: TGTGCCAGCAGTGACACAGGCGTTAGCAATCAGCCCCAGCATTTT. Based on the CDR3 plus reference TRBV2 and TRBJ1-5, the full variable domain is EPEVTQTPSHQVTQMGQEVILRCVPISNHLYFYWYRQILGQKVEFLVSFYNNEISEKSEIFDDQFSVERPDGSNFTLKIRSTKLEDSAMYFCASSDTGVSNQPQHFGDGTRLSIL.

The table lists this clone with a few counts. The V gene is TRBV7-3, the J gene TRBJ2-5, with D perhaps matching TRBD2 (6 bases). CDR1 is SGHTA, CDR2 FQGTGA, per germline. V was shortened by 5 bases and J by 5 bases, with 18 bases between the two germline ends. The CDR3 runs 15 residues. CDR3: CASSRKSGVLETQYF. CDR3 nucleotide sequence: TGTGCCAGCAGCCGAAAGTCGGGGGTCCTGGAGACCCAGTACTTC.

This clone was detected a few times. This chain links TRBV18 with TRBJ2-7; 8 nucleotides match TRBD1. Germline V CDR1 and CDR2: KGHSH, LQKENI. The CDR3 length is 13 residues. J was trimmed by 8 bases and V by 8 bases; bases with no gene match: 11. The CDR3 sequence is CASRQGTTTQQYF. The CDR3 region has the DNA TGTGCCAGCCGACAGGGGACAACTACCCAGCAGTACTTC. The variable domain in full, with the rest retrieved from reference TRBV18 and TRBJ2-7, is NAGVMQNPRHLVRRRGQEARLRCSPMKGHSHVYWYRQLPEEGLKFMVYLQKENIIDESGMPKERFSAEFPKEGPSILRIQQVVRGDSAAYFCASRQGTTTQQYFGPGTRLTVT.

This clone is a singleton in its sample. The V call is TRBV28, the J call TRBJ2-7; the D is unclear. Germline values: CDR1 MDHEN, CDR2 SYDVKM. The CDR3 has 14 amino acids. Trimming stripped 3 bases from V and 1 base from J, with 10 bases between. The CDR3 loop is CASSFATVSYEQYF. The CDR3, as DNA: TGTGCCAGCAGTTTCGCAACGGTATCCTACGAGCAGTACTTC.

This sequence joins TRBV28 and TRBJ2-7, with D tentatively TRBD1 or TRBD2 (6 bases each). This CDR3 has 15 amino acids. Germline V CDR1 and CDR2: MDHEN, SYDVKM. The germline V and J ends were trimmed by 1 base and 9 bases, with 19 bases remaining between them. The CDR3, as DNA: TGTGCCAGCAGTTTATCCGGCCCGGGGGCGCTAGGGCAGTACTTC. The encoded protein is CASSLSGPGALGQYF.

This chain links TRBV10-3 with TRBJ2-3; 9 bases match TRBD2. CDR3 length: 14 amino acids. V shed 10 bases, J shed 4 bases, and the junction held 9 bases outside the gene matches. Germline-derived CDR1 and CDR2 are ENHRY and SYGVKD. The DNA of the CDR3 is TGTGCCACTACCGGGACTAGCTTATCAGATACGCAGTATTTT. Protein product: CATTGTSLSDTQYF.

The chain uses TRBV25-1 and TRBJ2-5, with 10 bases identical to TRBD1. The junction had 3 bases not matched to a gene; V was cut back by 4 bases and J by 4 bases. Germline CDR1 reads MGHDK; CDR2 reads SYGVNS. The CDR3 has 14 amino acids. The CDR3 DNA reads TGTGCCAGCAGTGGTGGACAGGGGGGAGAGACCCAGTACTTC. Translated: CASSGGQGGETQYF.

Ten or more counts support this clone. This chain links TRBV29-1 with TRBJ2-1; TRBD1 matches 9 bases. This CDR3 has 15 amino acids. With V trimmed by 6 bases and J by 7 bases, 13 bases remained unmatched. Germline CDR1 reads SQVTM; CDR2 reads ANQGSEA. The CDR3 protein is CSVRGTGMVGNEQFF. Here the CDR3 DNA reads TGCAGCGTCCGCGGGACAGGGATGGTCGGGAATGAGCAGTTCTTC.

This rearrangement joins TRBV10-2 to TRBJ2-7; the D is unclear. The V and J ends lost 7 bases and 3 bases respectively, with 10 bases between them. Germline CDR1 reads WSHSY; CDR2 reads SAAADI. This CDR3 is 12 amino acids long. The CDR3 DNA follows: TGCGCCAGCACTTACTCAGGCTACGAGCAGTACTTC. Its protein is CASTYSGYEQYF.

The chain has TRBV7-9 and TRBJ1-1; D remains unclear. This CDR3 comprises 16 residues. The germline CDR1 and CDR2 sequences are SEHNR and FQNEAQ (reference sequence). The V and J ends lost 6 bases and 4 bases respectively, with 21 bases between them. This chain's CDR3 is CASRAPGLARVTEAFF. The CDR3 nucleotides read TGTGCCAGCAGAGCCCCTGGGCTCGCGAGGGTCACTGAAGCTTTCTTT.

In DNA form, the CDR3 reads TGTGCCAGCAGCGTAACCGGGACAGAGGACACCGGGGAGCTGTTTTTT. Its protein is CASSVTGTEDTGELFF. The gene calls are TRBV9 and TRBJ2-2; 7 bases are shared with TRBD1. V lost 1 base, J lost 3 bases, and 6 bases stayed unmatched. The CDR3 length is 16 residues. Germline V CDR1 and CDR2: SGDLS, YYNGEE.

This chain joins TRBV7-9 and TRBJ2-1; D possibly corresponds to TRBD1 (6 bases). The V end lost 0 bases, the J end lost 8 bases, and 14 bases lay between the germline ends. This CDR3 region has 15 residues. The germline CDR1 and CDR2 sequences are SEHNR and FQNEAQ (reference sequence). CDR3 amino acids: CASSLAQGQYDEQFF. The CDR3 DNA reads TGTGCCAGCAGCTTAGCACAGGGTCAGTACGATGAGCAGTTCTTC. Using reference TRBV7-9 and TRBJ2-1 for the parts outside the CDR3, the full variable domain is DTGVSQNPRHKITKRGQNVTFRCDPISEHNRLYWYRQTLGQGPEFLTYFQNEAQLEKSRLLSDRFSAERPKGSFSTLEIQRTEQGDSAMYLCASSLAQGQYDEQFFGPGTRLTVL.

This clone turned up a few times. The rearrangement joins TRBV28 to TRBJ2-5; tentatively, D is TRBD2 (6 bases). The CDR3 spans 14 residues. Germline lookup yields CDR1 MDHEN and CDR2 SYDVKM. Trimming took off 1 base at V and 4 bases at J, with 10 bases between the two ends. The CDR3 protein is CASSLSYGRETQYF. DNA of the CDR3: TGTGCCAGCAGTTTATCGTACGGGAGAGAGACCCAGTACTTC.

The CDR3 loop is CASSSGSSGYTF. CDR3 DNA: TGTGCCAGCAGTTCGGGGTCGTCCGGCTACACCTTC. This chain uses TRBV11-2 with TRBJ1-2; no clear D gene. Trimming cost V 6 bases and J 8 bases, with 13 bases left between them. Germline V CDR1 and CDR2: SGHAT, FQNNGV. This CDR3 is built from 12 residues.

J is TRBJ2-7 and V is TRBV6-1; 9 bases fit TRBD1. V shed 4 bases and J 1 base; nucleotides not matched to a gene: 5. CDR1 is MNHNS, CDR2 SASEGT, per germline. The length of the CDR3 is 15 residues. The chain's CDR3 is CASSARDRASYEQYF. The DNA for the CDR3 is TGTGCCAGCAGTGCCCGGGACAGGGCGTCCTACGAGCAGTACTTC.

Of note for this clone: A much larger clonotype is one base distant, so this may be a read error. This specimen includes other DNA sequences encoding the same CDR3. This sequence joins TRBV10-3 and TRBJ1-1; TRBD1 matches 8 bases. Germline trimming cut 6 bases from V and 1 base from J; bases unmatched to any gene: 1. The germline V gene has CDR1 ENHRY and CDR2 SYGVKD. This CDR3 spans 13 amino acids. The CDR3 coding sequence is TGTGCCATCAGAGGACAGGGGAACACTGAAGCTTTCTTT. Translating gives CAIRGQGNTEAFF.

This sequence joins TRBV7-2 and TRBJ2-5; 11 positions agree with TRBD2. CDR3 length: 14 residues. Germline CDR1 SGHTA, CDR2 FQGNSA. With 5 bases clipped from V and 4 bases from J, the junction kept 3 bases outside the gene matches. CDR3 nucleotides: TGTGCCAGCAGCAACGGACTAGCGGGAGAGACCCAGTACTTC. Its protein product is CASSNGLAGETQYF.

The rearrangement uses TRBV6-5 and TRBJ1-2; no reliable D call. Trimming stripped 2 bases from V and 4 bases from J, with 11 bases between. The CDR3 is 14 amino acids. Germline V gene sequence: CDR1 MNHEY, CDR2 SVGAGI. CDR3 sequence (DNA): TGTGCCAGCAGTTACGACACTCTATTCTATGGCTACACCTTC. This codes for CASSYDTLFYGYTF.

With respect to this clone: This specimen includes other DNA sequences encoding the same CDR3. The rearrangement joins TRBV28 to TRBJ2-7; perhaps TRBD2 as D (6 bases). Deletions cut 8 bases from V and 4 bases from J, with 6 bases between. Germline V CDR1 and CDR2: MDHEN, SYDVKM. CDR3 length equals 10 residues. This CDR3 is CASGTYEQYF. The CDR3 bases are TGTGCCAGCGGGACTTACGAGCAGTACTTC.

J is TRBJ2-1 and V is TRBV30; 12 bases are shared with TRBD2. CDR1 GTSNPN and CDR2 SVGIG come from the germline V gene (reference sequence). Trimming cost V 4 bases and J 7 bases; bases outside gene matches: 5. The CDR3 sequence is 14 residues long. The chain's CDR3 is CAWNLAGGPNEQFF. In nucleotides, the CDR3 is TGTGCCTGGAATCTAGCGGGAGGGCCAAATGAGCAGTTCTTC. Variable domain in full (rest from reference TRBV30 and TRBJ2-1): SQTIHQWPATLVQPVGSPLSLECTVEGTSNPNLYWYRQAAGRGLQLLFYSVGIGQISSEVPQNLSASRPQDRQFILSSKKLLLSDSGFYLCAWNLAGGPNEQFFGPGTRLTVL.

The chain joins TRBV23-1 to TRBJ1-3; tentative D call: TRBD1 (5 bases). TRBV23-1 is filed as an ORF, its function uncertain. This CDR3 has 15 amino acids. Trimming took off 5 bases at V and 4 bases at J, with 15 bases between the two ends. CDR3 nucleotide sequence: TGCGCCAGCAGTGAGGAGGGGCTAGGCGGAAACACCATATATTTT. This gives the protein CASSEEGLGGNTIYF.

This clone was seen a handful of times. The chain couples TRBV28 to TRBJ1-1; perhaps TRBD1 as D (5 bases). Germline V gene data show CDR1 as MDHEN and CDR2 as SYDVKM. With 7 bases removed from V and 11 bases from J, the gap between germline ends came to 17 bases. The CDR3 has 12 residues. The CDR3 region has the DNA TGTGCCAGCAAATTGAGGCAGGGCGCCGCTTTCTTT. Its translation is CASKLRQGAAFF.

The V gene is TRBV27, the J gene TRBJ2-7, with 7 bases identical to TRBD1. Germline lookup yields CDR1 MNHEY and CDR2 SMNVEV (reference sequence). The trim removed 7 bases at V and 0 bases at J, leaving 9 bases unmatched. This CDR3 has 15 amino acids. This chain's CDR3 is CASNPRQGYSYEQYF. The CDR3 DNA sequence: TGTGCCAGCAATCCTCGACAGGGCTACTCCTACGAGCAGTACTTC.

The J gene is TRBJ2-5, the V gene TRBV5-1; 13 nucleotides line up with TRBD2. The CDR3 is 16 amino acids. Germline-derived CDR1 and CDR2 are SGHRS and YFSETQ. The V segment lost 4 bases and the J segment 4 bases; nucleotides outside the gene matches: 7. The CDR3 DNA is TGCGCCAGCAGCCTTACTAGCGGGAGGGCCATAGAGACCCAGTACTTC. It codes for CASSLTSGRAIETQYF.

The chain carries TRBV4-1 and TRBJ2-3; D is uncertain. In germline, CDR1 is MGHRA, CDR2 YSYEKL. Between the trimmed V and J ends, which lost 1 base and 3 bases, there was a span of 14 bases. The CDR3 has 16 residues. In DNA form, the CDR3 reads TGCGCCAGCAGCCAAGTGGCATCGAGCGATACAGATACGCAGTATTTT. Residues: CASSQVASSDTDTQYF.

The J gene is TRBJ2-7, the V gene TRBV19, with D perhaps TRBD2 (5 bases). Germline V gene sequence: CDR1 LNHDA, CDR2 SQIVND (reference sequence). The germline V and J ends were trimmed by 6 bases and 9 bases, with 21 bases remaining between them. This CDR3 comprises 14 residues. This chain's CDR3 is CASSRLDELGVQYF. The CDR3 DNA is TGTGCCAGTAGCCGACTGGATGAGCTCGGGGTGCAGTACTTC. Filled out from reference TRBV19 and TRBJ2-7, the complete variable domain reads DGGITQSPKYLFRKEGQNVTLSCEQNLNHDAMYWYRQDPGQGLRLIYYSQIVNDFQKGDIAEGYSVSREKKESFPLTVTSAQKNPTAFYLCASSRLDELGVQYFGPGTRLTVT.

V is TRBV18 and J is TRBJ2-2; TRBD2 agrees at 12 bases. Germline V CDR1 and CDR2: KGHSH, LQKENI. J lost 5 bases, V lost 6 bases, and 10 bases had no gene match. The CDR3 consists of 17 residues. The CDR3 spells CASSPVLAGGPTGELFF. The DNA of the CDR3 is TGTGCCAGCTCGCCCGTTCTAGCGGGAGGGCCTACCGGGGAGCTGTTTTTT. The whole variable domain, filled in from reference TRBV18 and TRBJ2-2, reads NAGVMQNPRHLVRRRGQEARLRCSPMKGHSHVYWYRQLPEEGLKFMVYLQKENIIDESGMPKERFSAEFPKEGPSILRIQQVVRGDSAAYFCASSPVLAGGPTGELFFGEGSRLTVL.